This entry lists 26 T cell receptor beta chains sequenced from one sample in a study of blood T cell repertoires in COVID-19. Profiling relied on immunoSEQ multiplex PCR, and the TCRdb table lists in-frame clones only, not all of them. This sample yields around 50,000 clones, of which roughly 90% are seen a single time; 15% to 20% belongs to the top ten. The specimen sequenced was peripheral blood. Receptor source: a man between 70 and 80 years old with active COVID-19.

The chain employs TRBV28 and TRBJ1-4; D possibly corresponds to TRBD1 (6 bases). This CDR3 has 15 residues. Germline loops: CDR1 MDHEN, CDR2 SYDVKM. Trimming removed 6 bases at V and 0 bases at J, with 11 bases between. The CDR3 coding sequence is TGTGCCAGCAGCCTTAAGGGGGCAACTAATGAAAAACTGTTTTTT. Its protein product is CASSLKGATNEKLFF.

In DNA, the CDR3 is TGTGCCAGCTCTCGCTCGGGAGAAAAACTGTTTTTT. It is translated as CASSRSGEKLFF. This chain connects TRBV18 to TRBJ1-4; no clear D gene. Trimming removed 6 bases from V and 8 bases from J, with 10 bases in between. The CDR3 spans 12 residues. The V gene's germline CDR1 is KGHSH and CDR2 LQKENI.

The rearrangement links TRBV4-1 to TRBJ2-1; 8 bases fit TRBD2. Per the germline V gene, CDR1 is MGHRA and CDR2 is YSYEKL. This CDR3 contains 16 residues. Trimming cost V 3 bases and J 4 bases; bases outside gene matches: 8. CDR3 amino acids: CASSHLSGGVYNEQFF. The CDR3 DNA sequence: TGCGCCAGCAGCCATTTGAGCGGGGGCGTTTACAATGAGCAGTTCTTC.

This chain uses TRBV7-3 with TRBJ1-5; D gene unclear. V lost 4 bases, J lost 9 bases, and 7 bases lay in between. The CDR3 length is 11 residues. Germline V gene lookup returns CDR1 SGHTA and CDR2 FQGTGA. CDR3 protein: CASSSMPPQHF. The DNA of the CDR3 is TGTGCCAGCAGCTCTATGCCGCCCCAGCATTTT.

The chain combines TRBV27 with TRBJ1-6; no firm D call. The germline gives CDR1 MNHEY, CDR2 SMNVEV (reference sequence). The V and J ends lost 6 bases and 9 bases respectively, with 9 bases between them. The CDR3 length is 12 residues. CDR3 DNA sequence: TGTGCCAGCAGACAGATGGGTTCACCCCTCCACTTT. Its protein product is CASRQMGSPLHF.

The chain carries TRBV5-1 and TRBJ1-2; D call uncertain. The germline V gene encodes CDR1 SGHRS and CDR2 YFSETQ. The V end lost 0 bases, the J end lost 0 bases, and 12 bases lay between the germline ends. There are 16 residues in the CDR3. The CDR3: CASSLVASQANYGYTF. The CDR3 bases are TGCGCCAGCAGCTTGGTCGCCAGCCAGGCTAACTATGGCTACACCTTC.

This clone showed up just once. This rearrangement joins TRBV4-3 to TRBJ2-7; D might be TRBD2 (5 bases). The CDR3 is made up of 13 amino acids. Germline V gene lookup returns CDR1 LGHNA and CDR2 YSLEER. Trimming pared 4 bases from V and 6 bases from J, leaving 13 bases between. The CDR3 here is CASSPRLEVEQYF. CDR3 bases: TGCGCCAGCAGCCCTCGCTTGGAGGTCGAGCAGTACTTC.

V and J are TRBV28 and TRBJ2-2, with TRBD1 identical over 7 bases. CDR3 length equals 15 residues. The J segment lost 7 bases and the V segment lost 5 bases, leaving 10 bases of the junction unmatched. Looked up from germline, CDR1 is MDHEN and CDR2 is SYDVKM. CDR3 DNA sequence: TGTGCCAGCAGTCTCGACAGGGTTCGAGGCGGGGAGCTGTTTTTT. This sequence encodes CASSLDRVRGGELFF.

V usage is TRBV24-1 and J usage is TRBJ2-3; 12 bases line up with TRBD2. J gave up 2 bases and V 9 bases, and 5 bases lay outside the gene matches. The germline gives CDR1 KGHDR, CDR2 SFDVKD. The CDR3 contains 15 residues. CDR3 residues: CATGRTSGNTDTQYF. For the CDR3, the DNA is TGTGCCACCGGGCGGACTAGCGGGAACACAGATACGCAGTATTTT.

The chain employs TRBV19 and TRBJ2-2, with D possibly being TRBD1 (6 bases). The CDR3 has 14 amino acids. CDR1 and CDR2 (germline): LNHDA, SQIVND (reference sequence). V was shortened by 7 bases and J by 4 bases, with 13 bases between the two germline ends. The DNA of the CDR3 is TGTGCCAGTACCATGATCAGGGGCACCGGGGAGCTGTTTTTT. Protein: CASTMIRGTGELFF.

This chain uses TRBV29-1 with TRBJ1-4, with TRBD1 as a possible D gene (5 bases). CDR1 is SQVTM and CDR2 is ANQGSEA in the germline V gene. The V gene lost 7 bases and the J gene lost 10 bases, with 10 bases spanning the gap. This CDR3 is built from 10 residues. Written as DNA, the CDR3 is TGCAGCGCTTCTCAGGGAAAACTGTTTTTT. It specifies CSASQGKLFF. The whole variable domain, remainder taken from reference TRBV29-1 and TRBJ1-4, is SAVISQKPSRDICQRGTSLTIQCQVDSQVTMMFWYRQQPGQSLTLIATANQGSEATYESGFVIDKFPISRPNLTFSTLTVSNMSPEDSSIYLCSASQGKLFFGSGTQLSVL.

The V gene is TRBV24-1, the J gene TRBJ1-2; the match to TRBD1 covers 7 bases. The CDR3 loop spans 14 amino acids. V was pared by 3 bases and J by 2 bases, with 2 bases of the junction left unmatched. Germline V gene data show CDR1 as KGHDR and CDR2 as SFDVKD. CDR3 in amino acids: CATSDTQGNYGYTF. Written as DNA, the CDR3 is TGTGCCACCAGTGATACACAGGGGAACTATGGCTACACCTTC.

This chain connects TRBV28 to TRBJ2-7, with TRBD2 matching 11 bases. V was pared by 5 bases and J by 3 bases, with 3 bases of the junction left unmatched. Germline V lookup: CDR1 MDHEN, CDR2 SYDVKM. The length of the CDR3 is 14 residues. This chain's CDR3 is CASSVGTSGYEQYF. CDR3 bases: TGTGCCAGCAGTGTCGGGACTAGCGGCTACGAGCAGTACTTC.

The chain recombines TRBV5-5 with TRBJ2-7; D unresolved. V lost 3 bases and J 0 bases, leaving 7 bases between the germline ends. This CDR3 has 13 residues. Germline-derived CDR1 and CDR2 are SGHKS and YYEKEE (reference sequence). This CDR3 reads CASSWASSYEQYF. The DNA of the CDR3 is TGTGCCAGCAGCTGGGCCAGCTCCTACGAGCAGTACTTC.

The J gene is TRBJ2-3, the V gene TRBV10-3; perhaps TRBD2 as D (6 bases). Trimming removed 0 bases from V and 2 bases from J, with 18 bases in between. The CDR3 consists of 18 residues. Germline loops: CDR1 ENHRY, CDR2 SYGVKD. The CDR3 nucleotides are TGTGCCATCAGTGAGTCCCTCGTGGGGCGGGGCCTCACAGATACGCAGTATTTT. It yields the protein CAISESLVGRGLTDTQYF.

This sequence joins TRBV9 and TRBJ1-1; possible D gene TRBD1, 6 bases. The CDR3 loop spans 13 amino acids. Germline V gene data show CDR1 as SGDLS and CDR2 as YYNGEE. V shed 3 bases and J shed 6 bases, with 12 bases lying between them. This chain's CDR3 is CASSGTGKPEAFF. Here the CDR3 DNA reads TGTGCCAGCAGCGGAACAGGGAAACCTGAAGCTTTCTTT.

The chain carries TRBV20-1 and TRBJ2-7; D remains unclear. This CDR3 spans 11 amino acids. CDR1 is DFQATT, CDR2 SNEGSKA, per germline (reference sequence). Trimming cost V 4 bases and J 3 bases, with 7 bases left between them. CDR3 in amino acids: CSANINYEQYF. For the CDR3, the DNA is TGCAGTGCTAATATTAACTACGAGCAGTACTTC.

The chain couples TRBV11-3 to TRBJ2-7, with TRBD2 matching over 8 bases. Germline assignment: CDR1 SGHNT and CDR2 YENEEA. V lost 5 bases and J lost 2; bases outside the gene matches: 8. The CDR3 covers 15 residues. The CDR3 loop is CASSQSQRGPYEQYF. The DNA for the CDR3 is TGTGCCAGCAGCCAGAGCCAGCGGGGGCCCTACGAGCAGTACTTC.

The chain carries TRBV28 and TRBJ2-5; 7 bases fit TRBD2. Germline V gene data show CDR1 as MDHEN and CDR2 as SYDVKM. This CDR3 region has 15 residues. J lost 1 base, V lost 6 bases, and 8 bases had no gene match. The CDR3 here is CASRTPSGGQETQYF. In nucleotides, the CDR3 is TGTGCCAGCAGGACACCTAGCGGCGGCCAAGAGACCCAGTACTTC.

V is TRBV27 and J is TRBJ1-5; 9 positions match TRBD1. Trimming took 6 bases from V and 7 from J; bases not matched to a gene: 13. The CDR3 loop spans 16 amino acids. Germline V gives CDR1 MNHEY, CDR2 SMNVEV (reference sequence). CDR3 protein: CASSPLDRGAGQPQHF. For the CDR3, the DNA is TGTGCCAGCAGCCCGTTAGACAGGGGGGCAGGGCAGCCCCAGCATTTT.

The chain has TRBV6-5 and TRBJ2-2; no clear D gene. Trimming shortened V by 5 bases and J by 4 bases, and 14 bases separated the two germline ends. The CDR3 totals 15 residues. Germline CDR1 is MNHEY and CDR2 is SVGAGI. The CDR3: CASSPDRVGTGELFF. The CDR3 DNA reads TGTGCCAGCAGTCCAGACCGGGTGGGCACCGGGGAGCTGTTTTTT.

The rearrangement joins TRBV30 to TRBJ1-2; D unclear. Trimming cost V 3 bases and J 7 bases, with 12 bases left between them. From germline, CDR1 is GTSNPN and CDR2 SVGIG (reference sequence). The CDR3 runs 12 residues. The CDR3, as DNA: TGTGCCTGGAGCATGCAGGCGGGTGGCTACACCTTC. Its protein is CAWSMQAGGYTF. The variable domain in full, with the rest retrieved from reference TRBV30 and TRBJ1-2, is SQTIHQWPATLVQPVGSPLSLECTVEGTSNPNLYWYRQAAGRGLQLLFYSVGIGQISSEVPQNLSASRPQDRQFILSSKKLLLSDSGFYLCAWSMQAGGYTFGSGTRLTVV.

The chain links TRBV6-6 to TRBJ1-2, with D perhaps TRBD1 (5 bases). Between the trimmed V and J ends, which lost 7 bases and 1 base, there was a span of 10 bases. CDR1 is MNHNY, CDR2 SVGAGI, per germline (reference sequence). The CDR3 extends over 13 amino acids. CDR3 protein: CASTGGFNYGYTF. CDR3 sequence (DNA): TGTGCCAGCACGGGGGGTTTTAACTATGGCTACACCTTC.

The rearrangement joins TRBV24-1 to TRBJ2-1; D gene uncertain. The germline gives CDR1 KGHDR, CDR2 SFDVKD. Trimming cost V 1 base and J 5 bases, with 8 bases left between them. This CDR3 is built from 14 residues. The CDR3 here is CATSDLRQDNEQFF. CDR3 in DNA: TGTGCCACCAGTGATTTAAGGCAGGACAATGAGCAGTTCTTC.

The rearrangement joins TRBV19 to TRBJ1-5; 9 positions match TRBD1. The germline V gene encodes CDR1 LNHDA and CDR2 SQIVND (reference sequence). J lost 2 bases, V lost 6 bases, and 2 bases had no gene match. CDR3 length equals 14 residues. CDR3 sequence (DNA): TGTGCCAGTAGCCGGACAGGGGGCAATCAGCCCCAGCATTTT. Translating gives CASSRTGGNQPQHF.

The chain is built from TRBV28 and TRBJ1-1; TRBD1 aligns across 7 bases. Per the germline V gene, CDR1 is MDHEN and CDR2 is SYDVKM. V dropped 6 bases and J dropped 11; count of bases not matched to a gene: 12. CDR3 length: 13 amino acids. The DNA for the CDR3 is TGTGCCAGCAGCTTGGCCCTGGGACAGACGGCTTTCTTT. This encodes CASSLALGQTAFF. The full variable domain, in which reference TRBV28 and TRBJ1-1 provide the parts outside the CDR3, is DVKVTQSSRYLVKRTGEKVFLECVQDMDHENMFWYRQDPGLGLRLIYFSYDVKMKEKGDIPEGYSVSREKKERFSLILESASTNQTSMYLCASSLALGQTAFFGQGTRLTVV.